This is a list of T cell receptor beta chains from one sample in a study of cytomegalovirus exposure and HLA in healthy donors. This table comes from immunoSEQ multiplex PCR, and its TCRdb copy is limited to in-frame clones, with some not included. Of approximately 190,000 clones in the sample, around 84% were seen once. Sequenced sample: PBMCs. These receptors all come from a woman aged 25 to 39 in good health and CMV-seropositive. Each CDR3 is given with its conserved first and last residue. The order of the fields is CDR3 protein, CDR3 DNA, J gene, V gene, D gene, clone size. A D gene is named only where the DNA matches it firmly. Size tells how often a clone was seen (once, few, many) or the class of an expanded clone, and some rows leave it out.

CASSLTTQPQHF TGTGCCAGCAGTTTAACAACTCAGCCCCAGCATTTT TRBJ1-5 TRBV28 . once
CASKAWGANEQYF TGTGCCAGCAAGGCCTGGGGAGCGAACGAGCAGTACTTC TRBJ2-7 TRBV6-6 . .
CASSLAPGGVGTDTQYF TGTGCCAGCAGCTTAGCGCCGGGGGGTGTGGGCACAGATACGCAGTATTTT TRBJ2-3 TRBV7-9 TRBD2 .
CASSQGTSGNRASYEQYF TGCGCCAGCAGCCAAGGGACTAGCGGGAATCGGGCCTCCTACGAGCAGTACTTC TRBJ2-7 TRBV4-1 TRBD2 .
CASSLTAMNTEAFF TGCGCCAGCAGCTTAACAGCCATGAACACTGAAGCTTTCTTT TRBJ1-1 TRBV5-1 . .
CASSPRDRGAYEQYF TGTGCCAGCAGCCCCCGGGACAGGGGAGCCTACGAGCAGTACTTC TRBJ2-7 TRBV5-4 TRBD1 few
CASSASVLNTEAFF TGTGCCAGCAGTGCATCAGTACTGAACACTGAAGCTTTCTTT TRBJ1-1 TRBV6-1 . .
CASGLAGNNEQFF TGTGCCAGCGGGTTGGCAGGAAACAATGAGCAGTTCTTC TRBJ2-1 TRBV7-2 . .
CATRAGTGGLGGEKLFF TGTGCCACCAGGGCTGGGACAGGAGGGCTCGGAGGTGAAAAACTGTTTTTT TRBJ1-4 TRBV15 TRBD1 .
CASSGDIPYNEQFF TGTGCCAGCTCTGGAGATATCCCTTACAATGAGCAGTTCTTC TRBJ2-1 TRBV6-5 . few
CASSVGPVQETQYF TGTGCCAGCAGCGTTGGGCCGGTTCAAGAGACCCAGTACTTC TRBJ2-5 TRBV9 . few
CASEGTGTEVQYF TGTGCCAGCGAAGGGACAGGGACGGAGGTGCAGTACTTC TRBJ2-7 TRBV6-5 TRBD1 .
CASSSPGTAYNEQFF TGTGCCAGCAGTTCTCCCGGGACAGCCTACAATGAGCAGTTCTTC TRBJ2-1 TRBV28 TRBD1 .
CSVQGRGTDTQYF TGCAGCGTACAGGGAAGGGGCACAGATACGCAGTATTTT TRBJ2-3 TRBV29-1 . .
CASSLWGGTEAFF TGTGCCAGCAGCTTATGGGGGGGCACTGAAGCTTTCTTT TRBJ1-1 TRBV11-2 . few
CASSLREGAFF TGTGCCAGCAGCTTGAGGGAGGGAGCTTTCTTT TRBJ1-1 TRBV5-8 . few
CASSEDTSSGANVLTF TGTGCCAGCAGTGAGGACACAAGCTCTGGGGCCAACGTCCTGACTTTC TRBJ2-6 TRBV2 . .
CASSLLSSGAPDTQYF TGTGCCAGCAGTTTATTGTCTAGCGGGGCCCCAGATACGCAGTATTTT TRBJ2-3 TRBV27 TRBD2 .
CASSAQDTEAFF TGTGCCAGCAGCGCACAGGACACTGAAGCTTTCTTT TRBJ1-1 TRBV7-9 . .
CASSLQGNAGELFF TGTGCCAGCAGCCTGCAGGGAAACGCCGGGGAGCTGTTTTTT TRBJ2-2 TRBV5-6 . .
CASSYRGFQPQHF TGTGCCAGCAGTTACCGGGGATTTCAGCCCCAGCATTTT TRBJ1-5 TRBV6-5 . few
CAWSVGGGGYTF TGTGCCTGGAGTGTAGGAGGAGGTGGCTACACCTTC TRBJ1-2 TRBV30 . few
CASSYGLAGDEQYF TGTGCCAGCAGTTACGGGCTAGCGGGAGACGAGCAGTACTTC TRBJ2-7 TRBV6-5 TRBD2 .
CASQVNRGTEAFF TGTGCCAGCCAAGTTAATCGGGGCACTGAAGCTTTCTTT TRBJ1-1 TRBV2 . .
CASSLVGGRAYEQYF TGCGCCAGCAGCTTGGTTGGCGGGAGGGCATACGAGCAGTACTTC TRBJ2-7 TRBV5-1 TRBD2 .
CASRIIVTRYEAFF TGTGCCAGCAGAATCATTGTGACAAGATATGAAGCTTTCTTT TRBJ1-1 TRBV2 . .
CASSDTSGRVTGELFF TGTGCCAGCAGTGATACGAGCGGGAGGGTCACCGGGGAGCTGTTTTTT TRBJ2-2 TRBV2 TRBD2 once
CASSTRDQDYGYTF TGTGCCAGCTCCACGAGGGATCAGGACTATGGCTACACCTTC TRBJ1-2 TRBV18 . few
CASSLSGGEQFF TGTGCCAGCAGTTTATCCGGAGGTGAGCAGTTCTTC TRBJ2-1 TRBV27 . .
CASSLLRGEGTTDYGYTF TGTGCCAGCAGCTTGCTCAGGGGTGAAGGAACAACAGATTATGGCTACACCTTC TRBJ1-2 TRBV5-4 . few
CASSFGDKNYGYTF TGTGCCAGCAGTTTTGGGGACAAAAACTATGGCTACACCTTC TRBJ1-2 TRBV28 . .
CASKFLAENYGYTF TGTGCCAGTAAATTCCTTGCGGAAAACTATGGCTACACCTTC TRBJ1-2 TRBV19 . .
CASSQTGIQETQYF TGTGCCAGCAGTCAGACAGGGATCCAAGAGACCCAGTACTTC TRBJ2-5 TRBV6-5 TRBD1 once